This T cell receptor beta chain was identified in a study of blood T cell repertoires in COVID-19. In the study overall: The origin of the acute and convalescent COVID-19 samples was the United States, Italy and Spain. Nucleic acid was either cDNA or gDNA, and it came from T cells, B-cell-depleted T cells, or PBMCs.

As handled by the study authors: Reference gene primer amplification in the assay estimated nucleated cell counts. The repertoire was sequenced with immunoSEQ multiplex PCR; TCRdb's copy has only in-frame clones and lacks some. Clonal size and the V and J genes are those of that table, whereas D and trimming came from the DNA. The table includes 200,000 to 250,000 clones, around 80% detected once. V was cut by 1 base and J by 5 bases, with 8 bases left in between. This CDR3 comprises 13 residues. From germline, CDR1 is LGHDT and CDR2 YNNKEL (reference sequence). This TCR was recovered from a woman older than 75 with active or convalescent COVID-19. Specimen: peripheral blood. J is TRBJ1-1 and V is TRBV3-1 (or the pseudogene TRBV3-2); the D is unclear. The CDR3 coding sequence is TGTGCCAGCAGCCAAGGGCCGGGGACTGAAGCTTTCTTT. It is translated as CASSQGPGTEAFF.